The 2 T cell receptor beta chains below come from one sample, sequenced in a study of patients and donors after allogeneic stem cell transplantation. Using its own MiXCR run on the RT-PCR reads, TCRdb lists one record per CDR3 protein. This table has some 230,000 distinct CDR3 sequences, roughly 15% appearing once. Sequenced sample: blood, either unsorted or a sorted T cell fraction (not recorded which). The receptors stem from a human donor who was either an allogeneic HSCT recipient or a stem cell or donor lymphocyte infusion donor (not recorded which). It is not recorded whose cells these are; they may come from a transplant donor.

The gene calls are TRBV9 and TRBJ2-2; D gene ambiguous. V lost 0 bases and J 7 bases, leaving 10 bases between the germline ends. The CDR3 is 14 amino acids. Germline CDR1 reads SGDLS; CDR2 reads YYNGEE. CDR3 loop: CASSVEGSYGELFF. The CDR3 coding sequence is TGTGCCAGCAGCGTAGAGGGAAGCTACGGGGAGCTGTTTTTT.

This clonotype was detected only a few times. The chain links TRBV15 to TRBJ1-2; D is uncertain. Germline V CDR1 and CDR2: LNHNV, YYDKDF (reference sequence). Trimming shortened V by 1 base and J by 7 bases, and 7 bases separated the two germline ends. This CDR3 has 12 amino acids. The CDR3 here is CATSRVSGGYTF. CDR3 nucleotides: TGTGCCACCAGCAGAGTCTCGGGTGGCTACACCTTC.